This T cell receptor beta chain was sequenced during a study of blood T cells in healthy people across ages. Study as a whole: Researchers report that template switching captured about one barcoded beta molecule per two T cells.

Broader study findings: Naive CD4+ cells and diversity were both higher in long-lived donors than in aged donors.

Researchers report isolating at least 7 million PBMCs per sample. This CDR3 is built from 14 residues. CDR1 and CDR2 (germline): SQVTM, ANQGSEA. The germline V and J ends were trimmed by 4 bases and 11 bases, with 23 bases remaining between them. This clonotype was seen a few times. Antigen unknown. A second roughly 6 to 12 cycle PCR used barcoded and J-beta primers. Via MiXCR, TCRdb re-called the 5' RACE reads, giving one row per CDR3 protein. Of some 900,000 distinct CDR3 sequences listed, 29% are singletons. This receptor was taken from a woman older than 75 in good health. Sequenced sample: blood. The rearrangement joins TRBV29-1 to TRBJ2-5; D may be TRBD1 or TRBD2 (6 bases each). The CDR3 coding sequence is TGCAGCGTTGTAGATGGTAGGGGGGTCAGTGAGCAGTACTTC. Translating gives CSVVDGRGVSEQYF. Filled out from reference TRBV29-1 and TRBJ2-5, the complete variable domain reads SAVISQKPSRDICQRGTSLTIQCQVDSQVTMMFWYRQQPGQSLTLIATANQGSEATYESGFVIDKFPISRPNLTFSTLTVSNMSPEDSSIYLCSVVDGRGVSEQYFGPGTRLLVL.